This T cell receptor (beta chain) came from a study of tumor-infiltrating lymphocytes in primary liver carcinoma. The wider study: Subjects consisted of male and female patients aged 30 to 69 years. Study findings and constraints: Tumors carried a top-250-clone fraction significantly exceeding that of blood (p = 0.039). All five tumor regions shared only about 7.5-24% of top clones.

Unsorted bulk tissue, roughly 19-34 mg of it, served as the source for co-extraction of RNA and DNA. Constant-region priming of approximately 500 ng total RNA yielded TCR beta cDNA. Three nested multiplex PCR rounds of slightly modified ARM-PCR generated TCR beta libraries. PCR rounds one and two used TRBV1-TRBV30 forward primers with a C-beta reverse primer for 10 cycles each. TCRdb processed the multiplex PCR reads anew with MiXCR; each CDR3 protein has one entry. Of around 21,000 distinct CDR3 sequences listed, approximately 72% are singletons. With respect to this clonotype: The antigen is not known. One base away lies a much larger clone, so this may be a sequencing read error.

The length of the CDR3 is 12 residues. Germline-derived CDR1 and CDR2 are SQVTM and ANQGSEA. The specimen sequenced was liver tumor tissue from sampling region 1. Regarding subset: tumor region T1, superior pole. The chain combines TRBV29-1 with TRBJ1-2; D call uncertain. The sequence was collected from a man in his forties or fifties with primary liver carcinoma and hepatitis B virus infection. CDR3 region: CGVTDSSYGYTF. The CDR3, as DNA: TGCGGCGTTACAGATAGCAGCTATGGCTACACCTTC.